The next 3 T cell receptor beta chains were all read from a single sample in a study of T cell responses to AZD1222 COVID-19 vaccine. Libraries were prepared by immunoSEQ multiplex PCR; TCRdb keeps only in-frame clonotypes and omits some of them. The sample has approximately 120,000 clones; 90% to 95% are singletons. The sample consisted of peripheral blood, taken on day 0 of AZD1222 vaccination. The receptors were sampled from an adult in good health.

This clone showed up just once. The chain recombines TRBV5-1 with TRBJ2-3, with TRBD2 as a possible D gene (5 bases). V was cut by 4 bases and J by 3 bases, with 9 bases left in between. The CDR3 totals 13 residues. Germline CDR1 SGHRS, CDR2 YFSETQ. CDR3: CASSTPGTDTQYF. Here the CDR3 DNA reads TGCGCCAGCAGCACCCCGGGGACAGATACGCAGTATTTT. Full variable domain (missing parts from reference TRBV5-1 and TRBJ2-3): KAGVTQTPRYLIKTRGQQVTLSCSPISGHRSVSWYQQTPGQGLQFLFEYFSETQRNKGNFPGRFSGRQFSNSRSEMNVSTLELGDSALYLCASSTPGTDTQYFGPGTRLTVL.

This sequence joins TRBV30 and TRBJ1-5, with TRBD1 matching over 9 bases. The CDR3 runs 15 residues. J was trimmed by 1 base and V by 5 bases; bases with no gene match: 6. Germline V gene sequence: CDR1 GTSNPN, CDR2 SVGIG (reference sequence). CDR3 sequence reads: CAWDRGGWSNQPQHF. CDR3 nucleotides: TGTGCCTGGGACAGGGGGGGTTGGAGCAATCAGCCCCAGCATTTT.

The J gene is TRBJ2-1, the V gene TRBV6-6, with 10 bases fitting TRBD2. Germline V CDR1 and CDR2: MNHNY, SVGAGI (reference sequence). Unmatched junction bases numbered 11, after V lost 5 bases and J lost 1 base. The CDR3 is made up of 18 amino acids. The DNA for the CDR3 is TGTGCCAGCAGTCGCACTAGCGGGGCCGCGGGGTCCTACAATGAGCAGTTCTTC. Translating gives CASSRTSGAAGSYNEQFF.